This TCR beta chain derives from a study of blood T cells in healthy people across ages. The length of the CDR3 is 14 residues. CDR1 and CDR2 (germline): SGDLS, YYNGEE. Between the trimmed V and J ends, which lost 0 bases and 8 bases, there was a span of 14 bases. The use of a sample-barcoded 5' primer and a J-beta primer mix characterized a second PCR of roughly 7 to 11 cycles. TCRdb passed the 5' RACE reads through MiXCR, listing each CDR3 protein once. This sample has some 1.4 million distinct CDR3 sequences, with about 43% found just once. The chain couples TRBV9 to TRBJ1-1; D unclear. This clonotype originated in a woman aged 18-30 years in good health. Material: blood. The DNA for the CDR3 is TGTGCCAGCAGCGTAGGGAGTCGGGCAGACGAAGCTTTCTTT. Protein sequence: CASSVGSRADEAFF.